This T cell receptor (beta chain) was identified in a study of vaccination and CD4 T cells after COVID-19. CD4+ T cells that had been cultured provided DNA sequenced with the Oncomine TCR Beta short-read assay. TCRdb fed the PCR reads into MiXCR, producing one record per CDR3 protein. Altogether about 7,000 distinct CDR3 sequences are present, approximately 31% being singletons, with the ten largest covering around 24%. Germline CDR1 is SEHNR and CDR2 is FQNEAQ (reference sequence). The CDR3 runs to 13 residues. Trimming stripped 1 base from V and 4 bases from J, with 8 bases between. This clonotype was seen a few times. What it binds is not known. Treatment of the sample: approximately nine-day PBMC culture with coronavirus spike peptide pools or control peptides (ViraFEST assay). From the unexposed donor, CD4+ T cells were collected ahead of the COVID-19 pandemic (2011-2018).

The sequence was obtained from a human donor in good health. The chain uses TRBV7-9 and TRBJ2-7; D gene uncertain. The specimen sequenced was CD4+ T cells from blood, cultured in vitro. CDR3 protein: CASSLGADYEQYF. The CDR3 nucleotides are TGTGCCAGCAGCTTAGGTGCTGATTACGAGCAGTACTTC.